Below, 9 T cell receptor beta chains from the same sample are listed, as sequenced in a study of blood T cell repertoires in COVID-19. The repertoire was sequenced with immunoSEQ multiplex PCR; TCRdb's copy has only in-frame clones and lacks some. This table holds some 200,000 clones, about 91% found once. Input material: peripheral blood. These receptor sequences come from a man aged 25 to 40 with acute or convalescent COVID-19.

V and J are TRBV11-2 and TRBJ2-1, with D perhaps matching TRBD2 (6 bases). CDR1 and CDR2 from the germline V gene are SGHAT and FQNNGV. The length of the CDR3 is 15 residues. V shed 6 bases and J shed 0 bases, with 12 bases lying between them. CDR3 amino acids: CASRRGESSYNEQFF. The CDR3, as DNA: TGTGCCAGCAGACGCGGGGAGAGCTCCTACAATGAGCAGTTCTTC.

The chain couples TRBV20-1 to TRBJ2-1, with 9 bases fitting TRBD2. CDR1 and CDR2 from the germline V gene are DFQATT and SNEGSKA (reference sequence). The junction had 0 bases not matched to a gene; V was cut back by 3 bases and J by 0 bases. There are 14 residues in the CDR3. DNA for the CDR3: TGCAGTGCTAGTAGCGGGAGCTCCTACAATGAGCAGTTCTTC. Residues: CSASSGSSYNEQFF.

The chain is built from TRBV10-1 and TRBJ1-1, with 11 bases fitting TRBD1. Germline CDR1 is WNHNN and CDR2 is SYGVQD (reference sequence). The V segment lost 5 bases and the J segment 4 bases; nucleotides outside the gene matches: 12. This CDR3 comprises 17 residues. CDR3 protein: CASSSRTGGFLGTEAFF. Written as DNA, the CDR3 is TGCGCCAGCAGTTCTAGGACAGGGGGCTTTTTAGGCACTGAAGCTTTCTTT.

This clone came up once. The rearrangement uses TRBV5-1 and TRBJ2-3, with D unclear. The V and J ends lost 0 bases and 0 bases respectively, with 8 bases between them. Germline V gene sequence: CDR1 SGHRS, CDR2 YFSETQ. This CDR3 region has 15 residues. CDR3 coding DNA: TGCGCCAGCAGCTTGGGAGTTACTAGCACAGATACGCAGTATTTT. Translating gives CASSLGVTSTDTQYF.

This rearrangement joins TRBV3-1 (or the pseudogene TRBV3-2) to TRBJ1-4; D gene ambiguous. The V gene lost 0 bases and the J gene lost 4 bases, with 12 bases spanning the gap. This CDR3 has 16 residues. The germline gives CDR1 LGHDT, CDR2 YNNKEL (reference sequence). CDR3 DNA: TGTGCCAGCAGCCAAGATCTCGGTGAGGGTAATGAAAAACTGTTTTTT. Translated: CASSQDLGEGNEKLFF.

J is TRBJ1-2 and V is TRBV24-1, with TRBD1 matching 10 bases. V dropped 4 bases and J dropped 4; count of bases not matched to a gene: 8. The CDR3 has 16 amino acids. Germline V lookup: CDR1 KGHDR, CDR2 SFDVKD. The CDR3, as DNA: TGTGCCACCAGTGACGTTGGGACAGGGGCGGGCTATGGCTACACCTTC. The encoded protein is CATSDVGTGAGYGYTF.

The J gene is TRBJ1-2, the V gene TRBV18; tentatively, D is TRBD1 (5 bases). Trimming took 2 bases from V and 7 from J, leaving 14 bases between them. Germline assignment: CDR1 KGHSH and CDR2 LQKENI. The CDR3 contains 14 residues. The CDR3 nucleotides read TGTGCCAGCTCACCATCCGACAGTTCTCGTGGCTACACCTTC. Translating it yields CASSPSDSSRGYTF.

The chain links TRBV5-1 to TRBJ2-3, with D unresolved. Germline CDR1 is SGHRS and CDR2 is YFSETQ. V was cut by 0 bases and J by 5 bases, with 10 bases left in between. The CDR3 is made up of 14 amino acids. The CDR3 protein is CASSLGEYKDTQYF. The CDR3 nucleotides read TGCGCCAGCAGCTTGGGCGAGTATAAAGATACGCAGTATTTT. Together with reference TRBV5-1 and TRBJ2-3, the CDR3 gives the full variable domain: KAGVTQTPRYLIKTRGQQVTLSCSPISGHRSVSWYQQTPGQGLQFLFEYFSETQRNKGNFPGRFSGRQFSNSRSEMNVSTLELGDSALYLCASSLGEYKDTQYFGPGTRLTVL.

V and J are TRBV5-1 and TRBJ2-7; the D gene is possibly TRBD1 (6 bases). Germline assignment: CDR1 SGHRS and CDR2 YFSETQ. The CDR3 spans 13 residues. Trimming cost V 4 bases and J 1 base, with 9 bases left between them. CDR3 bases: TGCGCCAGCAGCACGACAGGTTCCTACGAGCAGTACTTC. This codes for CASSTTGSYEQYF.